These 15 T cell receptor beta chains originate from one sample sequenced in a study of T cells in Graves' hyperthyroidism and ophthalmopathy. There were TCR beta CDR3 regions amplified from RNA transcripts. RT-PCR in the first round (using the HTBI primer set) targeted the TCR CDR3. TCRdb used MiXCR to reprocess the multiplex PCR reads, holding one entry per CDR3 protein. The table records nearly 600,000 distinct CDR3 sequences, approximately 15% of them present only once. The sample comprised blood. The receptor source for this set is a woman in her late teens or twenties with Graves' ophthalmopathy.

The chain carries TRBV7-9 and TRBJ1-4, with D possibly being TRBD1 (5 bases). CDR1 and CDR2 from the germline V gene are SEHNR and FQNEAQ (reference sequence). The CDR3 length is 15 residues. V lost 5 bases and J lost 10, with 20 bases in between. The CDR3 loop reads CASSPPGTLALKLFF. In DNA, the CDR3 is TGTGCCAGCAGCCCGCCGGGGACCCTGGCTTTAAAACTGTTTTTT. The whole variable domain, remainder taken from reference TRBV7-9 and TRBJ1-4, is DTGVSQNPRHKITKRGQNVTFRCDPISEHNRLYWYRQTLGQGPEFLTYFQNEAQLEKSRLLSDRFSAERPKGSFSTLEIQRTEQGDSAMYLCASSPPGTLALKLFFGSGTQLSVL.

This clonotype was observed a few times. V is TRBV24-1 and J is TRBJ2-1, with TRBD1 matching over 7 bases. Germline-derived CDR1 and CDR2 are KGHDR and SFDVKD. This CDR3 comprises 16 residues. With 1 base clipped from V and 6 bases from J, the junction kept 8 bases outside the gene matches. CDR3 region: CATSDFTGVGGNEQFF. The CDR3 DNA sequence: TGTGCCACCAGTGATTTCACAGGGGTTGGTGGCAATGAGCAGTTCTTC.

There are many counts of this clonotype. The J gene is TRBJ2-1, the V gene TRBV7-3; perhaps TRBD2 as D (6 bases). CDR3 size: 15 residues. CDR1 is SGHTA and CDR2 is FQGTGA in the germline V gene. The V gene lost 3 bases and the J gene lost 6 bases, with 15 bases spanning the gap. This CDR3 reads CASSFSGVHGNEQFF. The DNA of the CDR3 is TGTGCCAGCAGCTTCTCGGGAGTTCATGGCAATGAGCAGTTCTTC.

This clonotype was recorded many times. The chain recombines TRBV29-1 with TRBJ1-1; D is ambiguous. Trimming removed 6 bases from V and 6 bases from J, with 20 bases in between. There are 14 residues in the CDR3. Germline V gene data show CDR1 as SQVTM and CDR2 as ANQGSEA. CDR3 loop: CSVLVPNQVPEAFF. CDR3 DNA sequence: TGCAGCGTCTTGGTCCCGAACCAGGTACCTGAAGCTTTCTTT.

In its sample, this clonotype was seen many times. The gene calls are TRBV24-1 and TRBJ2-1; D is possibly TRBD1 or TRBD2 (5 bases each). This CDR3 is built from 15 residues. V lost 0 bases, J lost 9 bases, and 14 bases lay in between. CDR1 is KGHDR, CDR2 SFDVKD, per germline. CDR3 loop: CATSDLGDGFGEQFF. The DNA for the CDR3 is TGTGCCACCAGTGATTTGGGGGACGGCTTTGGTGAGCAGTTCTTC.

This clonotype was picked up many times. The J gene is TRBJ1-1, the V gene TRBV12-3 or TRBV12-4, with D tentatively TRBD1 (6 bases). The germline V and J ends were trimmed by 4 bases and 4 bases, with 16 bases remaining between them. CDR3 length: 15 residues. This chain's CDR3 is CASSYTGSDGTEAFF. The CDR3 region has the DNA TGTGCCAGCAGTTATACAGGGTCCGACGGCACTGAAGCTTTCTTT.

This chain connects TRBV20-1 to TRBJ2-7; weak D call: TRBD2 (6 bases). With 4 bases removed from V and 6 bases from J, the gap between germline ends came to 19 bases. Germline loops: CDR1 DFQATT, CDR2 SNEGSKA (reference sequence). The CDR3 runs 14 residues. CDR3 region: CSAKGVGTASEQYF. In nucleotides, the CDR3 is TGCAGTGCTAAAGGGGTAGGGACTGCAAGCGAGCAGTACTTC.

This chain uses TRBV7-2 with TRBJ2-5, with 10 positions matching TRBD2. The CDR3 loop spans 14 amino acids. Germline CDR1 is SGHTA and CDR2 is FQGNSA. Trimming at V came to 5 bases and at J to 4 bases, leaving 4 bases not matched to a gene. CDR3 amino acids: CASSSRTSGETQYF. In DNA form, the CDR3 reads TGTGCCAGCAGCAGCCGGACTAGCGGAGAGACCCAGTACTTC.

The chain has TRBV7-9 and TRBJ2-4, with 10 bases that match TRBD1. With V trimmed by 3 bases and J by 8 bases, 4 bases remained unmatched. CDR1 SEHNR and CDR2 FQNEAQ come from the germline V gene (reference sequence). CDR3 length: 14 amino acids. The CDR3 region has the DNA TGTGCCAGCAGCTTGGGACAGGGGATAGACATTCAGTACTTC. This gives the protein CASSLGQGIDIQYF. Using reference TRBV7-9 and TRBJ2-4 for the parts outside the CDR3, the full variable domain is DTGVSQNPRHKITKRGQNVTFRCDPISEHNRLYWYRQTLGQGPEFLTYFQNEAQLEKSRLLSDRFSAERPKGSFSTLEIQRTEQGDSAMYLCASSLGQGIDIQYFGAGTRLSVL.

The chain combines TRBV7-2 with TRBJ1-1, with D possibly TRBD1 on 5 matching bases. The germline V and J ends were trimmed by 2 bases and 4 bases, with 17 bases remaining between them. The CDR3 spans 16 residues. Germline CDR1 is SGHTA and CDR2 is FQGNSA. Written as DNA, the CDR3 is TGTGCCAGCAGCTTACGGGTGGGGCAGGGAGGCACTGAAGCTTTCTTT. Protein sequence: CASSLRVGQGGTEAFF.

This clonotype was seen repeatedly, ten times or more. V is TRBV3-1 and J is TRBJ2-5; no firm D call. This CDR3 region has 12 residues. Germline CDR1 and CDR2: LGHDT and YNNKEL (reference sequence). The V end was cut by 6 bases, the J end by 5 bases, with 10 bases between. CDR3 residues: CASRSPAETQYF. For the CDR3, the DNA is TGTGCCAGCAGAAGCCCTGCGGAGACCCAGTACTTC.

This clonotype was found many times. CDR3 protein: CASSRQGANPSDTF. The CDR3 nucleotides read TGTGCCAGCAGTCGACAGGGAGCCAATCCCTCTGACACCTTC. This chain uses TRBV2 with TRBJ1-2, with TRBD1 matching over 7 bases. CDR1 is SNHLY, CDR2 FYNNEI, per germline. CDR3 length equals 14 residues. The ends lost 5 bases at V and 12 bases at J; junction bases unmatched: 15.

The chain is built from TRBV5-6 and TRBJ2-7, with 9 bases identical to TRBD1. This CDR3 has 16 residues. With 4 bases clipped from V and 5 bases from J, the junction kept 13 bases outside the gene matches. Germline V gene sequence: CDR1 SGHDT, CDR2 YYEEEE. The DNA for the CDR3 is TGTGCCAGCAGCCCCTGGAGGGGACAGGGTGCCCACGAGCAGTACTTC. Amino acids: CASSPWRGQGAHEQYF.

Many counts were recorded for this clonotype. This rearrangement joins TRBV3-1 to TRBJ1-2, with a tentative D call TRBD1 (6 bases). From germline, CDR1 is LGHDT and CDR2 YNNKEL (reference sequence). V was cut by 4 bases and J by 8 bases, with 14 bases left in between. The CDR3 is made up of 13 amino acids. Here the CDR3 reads CASSLGTTRGYTF. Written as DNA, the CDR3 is TGTGCCAGCAGCCTCGGGACAACACGGGGCTACACCTTC.

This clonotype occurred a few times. CDR3: CASSLSSAGNEQFF. For the CDR3, the DNA is TGTGCCAGCAGCTTGTCCAGCGCGGGCAATGAGCAGTTCTTC. The V call is TRBV11-3, the J call TRBJ2-1; possible D gene TRBD2, 5 bases. The V end lost 3 bases, the J end lost 6 bases, and 12 bases lay between the germline ends. The germline CDR1 and CDR2 sequences are SGHNT and YENEEA. The length of the CDR3 is 14 residues.